A selection of T cell receptor beta chains follows, all from one sample in a study of T cells after yellow fever vaccination. TCRdb ran MiXCR on the 5' RACE reads and lists one entry per CDR3 protein. Of tens of thousands of distinct CDR3 sequences in the sample, under 8% were seen once. The sequencing here drew on CD8+ T cells sorted from PBMCs, taken roughly seven weeks after the first yellow fever vaccination. The source of these receptors is a young man who received the YFV17D yellow fever vaccine. Both conserved end residues are part of each CDR3. Each record gives: J gene, V gene, D gene, CDR3 protein. The D gene is left open where the match is weak.

TRBJ1-2,TRBV5-5,.,CASSLYQRGGYTF
TRBJ1-6,TRBV4-1,.,CASSQKVWDSPLHF
TRBJ1-2,TRBV4-1,.,CASSQGGGPGYTF
TRBJ2-4,TRBV5-5,.,CASSLAGGIGSKNIQYF
TRBJ2-2,TRBV28,.,CASSWSGTGNTGELFF
TRBJ2-1,TRBV4-2,.,CASSQETPFLGNEQFF
TRBJ2-3,TRBV7-3,.,CASSSEGSDTQYF
TRBJ2-1,TRBV5-1,.,CASSSGRIFPSRVAEQFF
TRBJ1-2,TRBV19,.,CASGSGGSQIPYGYTF
TRBJ2-3,TRBV7-9,.,CASSYRRGGHWDTQYF
TRBJ1-1,TRBV25-1,.,CASSPISGRNTEAFF
TRBJ2-7,TRBV4-2,TRBD1,CASSHSTGEYEQYF
TRBJ1-3,TRBV7-2,.,CASSSDGGGGNTIYF
TRBJ1-2,TRBV15,TRBD1,CATSRLKSRGREGYTF
TRBJ1-5,TRBV6-2/TRBV6-3,.,CAAGEGNQPQHF